The rows below give T cell receptor beta chains drawn from one sample of a study of human T cells and chemical hapten exposure. TCRdb recomputed calls from the RACE reads with MiXCR, one row per CDR3 protein. This sample has under 100,000 distinct CDR3 sequences, with under 11% found just once. This sample comprised whole blood, obtained in connection with sensitization to the hapten diphenylcyclopropenone (DPC). Receptors were obtained from a woman in her forties or fifties with alopecia areata. Some clones in this sample may be carry-over from other donors' samples. Each CDR3 is given with its conserved first and last residue. D genes are given only for firm matches. A clone size is listed for some rows: how often the clone was seen (once, few, many), or a class if it is expanded.

j_call: TRBJ1-4; clone_size: .; v_call: TRBV20-1; d_call: TRBD1; cdr3_length: 15; cdr3_nt: TGCAGTGCTAGAGATTCCAGGGGGGCAGGCGAAAAACTGTTTTTT; cdr3_aa: CSARDSRGAGEKLFF
j_call: TRBJ1-3; clone_size: few; v_call: TRBV3-1; d_call: .; cdr3_length: 16; cdr3_nt: TGTGCCAGCAGCCACTGGACGGTGAGCTCTGGAAACACCATATATTTT; cdr3_aa: CASSHWTVSSGNTIYF
j_call: TRBJ1-3; clone_size: .; v_call: TRBV20-1; d_call: .; cdr3_length: 17; cdr3_nt: TGCAGTGCTAGTCTAACCCCAGGGGCCAGCTCTGGAAACACCATATATTTT; cdr3_aa: CSASLTPGASSGNTIYF
j_call: TRBJ2-5; clone_size: few; v_call: TRBV3-1; d_call: TRBD1; cdr3_length: 16; cdr3_nt: TGTGCCAGCAGCCAACCCACCCGGGACAGACAAGAGACCCAGTACTTC; cdr3_aa: CASSQPTRDRQETQYF
j_call: TRBJ1-1; clone_size: few; v_call: TRBV6-6; d_call: TRBD1; cdr3_length: 21; cdr3_nt: TGTGCCAGCAGTTACTCGCCCTTTGACAGGGTGGGCAGCGACTGGGGCACTGAAGCTTTCTTT; cdr3_aa: CASSYSPFDRVGSDWGTEAFF
j_call: TRBJ2-2; clone_size: .; v_call: TRBV14; d_call: .; cdr3_length: 14; cdr3_nt: TGTGCCAGCAGCCAAGCCCTCCAATCCGCGGAGCTGTTTTTT; cdr3_aa: CASSQALQSAELFF
j_call: TRBJ1-5; clone_size: .; v_call: TRBV6-5; d_call: TRBD1; cdr3_length: 15; cdr3_nt: TGTGCCAGCAGTAATGACAGGGGTAGCAATCAGCCCCAGCATTTT; cdr3_aa: CASSNDRGSNQPQHF
j_call: TRBJ2-3; clone_size: many; v_call: TRBV9; d_call: .; cdr3_length: 15; cdr3_nt: TGTGCCAGCAGCGTAGGGGGACTGGACACAGATACGCAGTATTTT; cdr3_aa: CASSVGGLDTDTQYF
j_call: TRBJ2-7; clone_size: few; v_call: TRBV18; d_call: TRBD2; cdr3_length: 13; cdr3_nt: TGTGCCAGCTCACCAGGGAGGGCCTACGAGCAGTACTTC; cdr3_aa: CASSPGRAYEQYF
j_call: TRBJ2-1; clone_size: few; v_call: TRBV18; d_call: .; cdr3_length: 16; cdr3_nt: TGTGCCAGCTCACCACGAACAGGAACAACTTACAATGAGCAGTTCTTC; cdr3_aa: CASSPRTGTTYNEQFF